This is a list of T cell receptor beta chains from one sample in a study of blood T cell repertoires in COVID-19. The repertoire was sequenced with immunoSEQ multiplex PCR; TCRdb's copy has only in-frame clones and lacks some. The data show about 140,000 clones, around four fifths seen once. Specimen: peripheral blood. These receptors all stem from a woman aged 80 or older with acute or convalescent COVID-19. Both conserved end residues are part of each CDR3. The D gene is left open where the match is weak. Clone sizes are given selectively: once, few, many, or a class where the clone is expanded.

CDR3nt	CDR3aa	d_gene	v_gene	j_gene	abundance
TGTGCCAGCAGATTAGATAGAAGCTCCTACGAGCAGTACTTC	CASRLDRSSYEQYF	.	TRBV7-2	TRBJ2-7	.
TGTGCCAGCAGTTACGACAGTTATGGCTACACCTTC	CASSYDSYGYTF	.	TRBV6-5	TRBJ1-2	.
TGTGCCAGCAGCACGCTAGCCCGGTTAGGAGGGGCATACACCGGGGAGCTGTTTTTT	CASSTLARLGGAYTGELFF	.	TRBV21-1	TRBJ2-2	.
TGTGCCAGCAGCTTCTTCGCGGGACTAGCGGGCCGCACAGATACGCAGTATTTT	CASSFFAGLAGRTDTQYF	TRBD2	TRBV11-2	TRBJ2-3	.
TGTGCCTGGAAAGGACCCTTGAGCGGCTACGAGCAGTACTTC	CAWKGPLSGYEQYF	.	TRBV30	TRBJ2-7	.
TGTGCCAGCTCCCATCGACAGGGGACCTACGAGCAGTACTTC	CASSHRQGTYEQYF	TRBD1	TRBV7-8	TRBJ2-7	.
TGTGCCAGCAGCCAAGCCTCGGTGCTAGCGGGAGCCTACAATGAGCAGTTCTTC	CASSQASVLAGAYNEQFF	TRBD2	TRBV3-1/TRBV3-2	TRBJ2-1	.
TGTGCCAGCAGCTTAGTACTAGGTGGCCCATACAATGAGCAGTTCTTC	CASSLVLGGPYNEQFF	.	TRBV7-9	TRBJ2-1	.
TGTGCCAGCAGCTTAGGGCCTAGCGTCTCCTACAATGAGCAGTTCTTC	CASSLGPSVSYNEQFF	.	TRBV7-2	TRBJ2-1	.
TGTGCCAGCACCCGGACAGGGACCTACGAGCAGTACTTC	CASTRTGTYEQYF	TRBD1	TRBV7-9	TRBJ2-7	.
TGTGCCAGCTCAATCAGGGTCCCTGGGGCCAACGTCCTGACTTTC	CASSIRVPGANVLTF	.	TRBV18	TRBJ2-6	.
TGCGCCAGCAGCACGGGACAGGGGAACTATGGCTACACCTTC	CASSTGQGNYGYTF	TRBD1	TRBV5-1	TRBJ1-2	.
TGTGCCAGCAGTTTTAAGGCACAGTTCAGCTCCTATAATTCACCCCTCCACTTT	CASSFKAQFSSYNSPLHF	.	TRBV28	TRBJ1-6	.
TGCAGCGTTGGAAGCCTCAGAGGGACTGAAGCTTTCTTT	CSVGSLRGTEAFF	.	TRBV29-1	TRBJ1-1	once
TGTGCCAGCAGCCGATCCGGGACACCCTCCGAGCAGTACTTC	CASSRSGTPSEQYF	.	TRBV7-3	TRBJ2-7	.
TGTGCCAGCAGTTTCCCGGGGGGGGAGACCCAGTACTTC	CASSFPGGETQYF	TRBD2	TRBV27	TRBJ2-5	.
TGTGCCAGCAGCCAGGGAACTAGCGGGAGTTCCTACGAGCAGTACTTC	CASSQGTSGSSYEQYF	TRBD2	TRBV3-1/TRBV3-2	TRBJ2-7	once
TGTGCCAGCAGCTCAAGTTGGCGGAATACTGAAGCTTTCTTT	CASSSSWRNTEAFF	.	TRBV7-9	TRBJ1-1	.
TGTGCCAGCAGCTTAGTCGCGGACTCCTACGAGCAGTACTTC	CASSLVADSYEQYF	.	TRBV7-9	TRBJ2-7	.
TGCGCCAGCAGTGAGGGGGGACAGGGTTGTCGAATTCAGTACTTC	CASSEGGQGCRIQYF	TRBD1	TRBV10-1	TRBJ2-4	.
TGTGCCAGCAGTCGAGGGTCTACAAAAAACACCATATATTTT	CASSRGSTKNTIYF	.	TRBV28	TRBJ1-3	.
TGCGCCAGCAGCTTGGCAGGGGGCCTTCAGCCCCAGCATTTT	CASSLAGGLQPQHF	TRBD1	TRBV5-1	TRBJ1-5	few
TGTGCCAGCAGCGCCCGGACAGGGCCCGGGGAGCTGTTTTTT	CASSARTGPGELFF	TRBD1	TRBV7-2	TRBJ2-2	few
TGTGCCAGTAGTATAGCCCTGCTGAGCTTCAATGAGCAGTTCTTC	CASSIALLSFNEQFF	.	TRBV19	TRBJ2-1	.
TGCAGTGCTAGTAGCCTAGGCGAATTCAATGAGCAGTTCTTC	CSASSLGEFNEQFF	.	TRBV20-1	TRBJ2-1	.
TGTGCCAGTAGTAGGGAGGTCCGATGGGGAGAGACCCAGTACTTC	CASSREVRWGETQYF	.	TRBV19	TRBJ2-5	.